What follows are 3 T cell receptor beta chains derived from one specimen sequenced in a study of blood T cells in healthy people across ages. Through a sample-barcoded 5' primer and a J-beta primer mix, a second PCR was run for roughly 7 to 11 cycles. Via MiXCR, TCRdb re-called the 5' RACE reads, giving one row per CDR3 protein. This sample carries 920,000 or so distinct CDR3 sequences, around 43% of them seen once, and the ten largest clones take approximately 20%. Sequencing was done on a sample of blood. The source of these receptors is a woman between 55 and 75 years old in good health.

This clonotype has only a few counts. The genes are TRBV4-1 and TRBJ2-1; no clear D gene. This CDR3 has 16 residues. The ends were cut back, 0 bases at V and 2 bases at J, with 11 bases in the middle. Germline V gene data show CDR1 as MGHRA and CDR2 as YSYEKL. CDR3 in amino acids: CASSQDQRAPYNEQFF. CDR3 coding DNA: TGCGCCAGCAGCCAAGATCAGCGAGCCCCCTACAATGAGCAGTTCTTC.

The rearrangement links TRBV27 to TRBJ2-3, with a tentative D call TRBD2 (6 bases). CDR1 is MNHEY, CDR2 SMNVEV, per germline (reference sequence). The CDR3 is made up of 14 amino acids. With 4 bases removed from V and 4 bases from J, the gap between germline ends came to 12 bases. CDR3 sequence: CASSSKRAADTQYF. In nucleotides, the CDR3 is TGTGCCAGCAGTTCGAAGCGGGCGGCAGATACGCAGTATTTT.

This clonotype was seen a few times. The rearrangement uses TRBV5-1 and TRBJ1-1; D possibly corresponds to TRBD1 (6 bases). V was pared by 4 bases and J by 1 base, with 14 bases between. Germline V gene lookup returns CDR1 SGHRS and CDR2 YFSETQ. The CDR3 has 15 residues. The CDR3 DNA follows: TGCGCCAGCAGCCAACTCGGGACATCGAACACTGAAGCTTTCTTT. It codes for CASSQLGTSNTEAFF.